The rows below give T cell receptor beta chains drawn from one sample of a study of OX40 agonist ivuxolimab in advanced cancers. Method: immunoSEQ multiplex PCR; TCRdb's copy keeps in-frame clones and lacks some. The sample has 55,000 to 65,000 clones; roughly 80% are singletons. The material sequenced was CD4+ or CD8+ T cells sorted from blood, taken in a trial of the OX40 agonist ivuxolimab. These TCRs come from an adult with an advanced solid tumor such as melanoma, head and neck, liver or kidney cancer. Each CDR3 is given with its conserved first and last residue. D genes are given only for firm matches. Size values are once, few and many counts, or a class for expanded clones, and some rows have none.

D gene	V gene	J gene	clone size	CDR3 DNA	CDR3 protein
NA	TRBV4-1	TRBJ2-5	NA	TGCGCCAGCAGCCAAGATCCCGGAGCGGAGACCCAGTACTTC	CASSQDPGAETQYF
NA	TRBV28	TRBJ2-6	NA	TGTGCCAGCAGACTTGGGAGTGGGGCCAACGTCCTGACTTTC	CASRLGSGANVLTF
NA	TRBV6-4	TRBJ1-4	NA	TGTGCCAGCAGAGAGCAGGGTTTAGAAAAACTGTTTTTT	CASREQGLEKLFF
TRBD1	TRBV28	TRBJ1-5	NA	TGTGCCAGCAGCTGGGACAGGAATCAGCCCCAGCATTTT	CASSWDRNQPQHF
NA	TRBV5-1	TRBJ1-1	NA	TGCGCCAGCAGCTTGGGTGGCTCAGGGAAGCAAGGGGGAGCTTTCTTT	CASSLGGSGKQGGAFF
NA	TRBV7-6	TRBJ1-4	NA	TGTGCCAGCAGCCTGGACAGCGGTTATGAAAAACTGTTTTTT	CASSLDSGYEKLFF
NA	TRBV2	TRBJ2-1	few	TGTGCCAGCAGTGGCCAGCGGCTTTACAATGAGCAGTTCTTC	CASSGQRLYNEQFF
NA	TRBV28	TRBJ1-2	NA	TGTGCCAGCAGTTTATTAGACAGGAACTATGGCTACACCTTC	CASSLLDRNYGYTF
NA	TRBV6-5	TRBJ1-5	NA	TGTGCCAGCAGTTCCAAAAAAGGGCTTGGTCATCAGCCCCAGCATTTT	CASSSKKGLGHQPQHF
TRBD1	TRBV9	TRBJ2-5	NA	TGTGCCAGCAGCGCAGGACAGGGTTTGGAGACCCAGTACTTC	CASSAGQGLETQYF
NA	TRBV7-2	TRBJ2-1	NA	TGTGCCAGCAGCTTAGCGGGGGTGAATGAGCAGTTCTTC	CASSLAGVNEQFF
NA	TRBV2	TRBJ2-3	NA	TGTGCCAGCGAGAGGGTCACAGATACGCAGTATTTT	CASERVTDTQYF
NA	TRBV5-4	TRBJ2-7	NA	TGTGCCAGCAGCAAACAAGGGGGATCCTACGAGCAGTACTTC	CASSKQGGSYEQYF
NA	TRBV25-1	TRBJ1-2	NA	TGTGCCAGCAGTCGGGCAGGAAACCTCTATGGCTACACCTTC	CASSRAGNLYGYTF
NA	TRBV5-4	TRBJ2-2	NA	TGTGCCAGCCATGGCGTGGACACCGGGGAGCTGTTTTTT	CASHGVDTGELFF
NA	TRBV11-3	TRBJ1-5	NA	TGTGCCAGCAGCTTAGTAGGGGTGAGGCAGCCCCAGCATTTT	CASSLVGVRQPQHF